The clone carrying this T cell receptor (beta chain) was seen a handful of times. No antigen is known for it. Unique-molecular-identifier-tagged TCR beta cDNA libraries were used. TCRdb ran MiXCR on the PCR reads and lists one entry per CDR3 protein. Found here are roughly 620,000 distinct CDR3 sequences, 44% of them singletons; the top ten hold around 1.7%. Losses at the gene ends were 5 bases for V and 1 base for J; bases not matched to a gene: 11. The CDR3 spans 18 residues. This sample stems from a study of post-analysis software for immune sequencing data. Overall study findings and caveats: Five or six TRBV segments appeared more often in patients than in controls, and TRBV5-6, TRBV5-1 and TRBV20-1 were among these.

The chain is built from TRBV12-3 or TRBV12-4 and TRBJ2-1, with 10 bases lining up with TRBD1. Sequenced material: blood. This TCR was recovered from a girl aged 10-17 years with multiple sclerosis. The CDR3 DNA follows: TGTGCCAGCAGTCCGGATTACTGGACAGGGGGGTCCTACAATGAGCAGTTCTTC. Its translation is CASSPDYWTGGSYNEQFF.